This T cell receptor (beta chain) was retrieved from a study of cytomegalovirus exposure and HLA in healthy donors (dated by TCRdb to 2016 to 2017). For the study in its entirety: An earlier analysis of several hundred of the donors reported 276 Gb of sequence data and approximately 120 million unique TCR beta sequences obtained from approximately 180 million T cells. A later genetic analysis used genome-wide SNP genotypes for about 65% of the roughly 670 donors, treating that subset as a discovery cohort. Roughly 300 gigabases of sequencing data and 70 million to 85 million unique TCR sequences were included in an early release covering about 600 HLA-typed donors. Every discovery cohort repertoire had been produced on one sequencing platform. Roughly five DR-DQ haplotypes were treated as single units for association and clustering because of strong linkage in the cohort. A later analysis re-analyzed previously published TCR beta repertoires from 666 donors and added high-resolution HLA genotyping to study TCR occurrence patterns. On average, roughly 240,000 unique TCR beta nucleotide sequences were sequenced per donor among 398 genotyped donors of the cohort, with roughly 19% of those sequences being non-productive. To predict cytomegalovirus infection status, the study combined high-throughput TCR immunosequencing, statistical association of individual TCRs with disease status, and machine learning. Of the roughly 400 genotyped donors, roughly 80% fell in the genetic ancestry cluster associated with self-reported Caucasian donors. Typing coverage differed by locus: A, B, C, DRB1 and DQB1 were typed in roughly 620-640 donors, DQA1 in 522, DPA1 in approximately 610, and DPB1 in approximately 450. In addition to the first cohort of 666 subjects, a separate validation cohort of under 150 different subjects was used. HLA typing included class I and class II loci at four-digit resolution. Donor age, sex, ethnicity and CMV serostatus were collected together with the repertoire data. The later analysis used no new phenotypic data to find candidate immune exposures, relying instead on TCR beta sequences and their occurrence across donors. To decide whether each TCR beta V gene segment behaved as functional or pseudogenic, an earlier analysis of approximately 600 of the donors relied on high-throughput TCR beta sequencing. The study aimed to test whether signatures of past pathogen exposure could be identified by cataloging public T cell receptors. The study used immunosequencing to profile the T cell repertoires of some 600 subjects and linked those repertoires to cytomegalovirus serostatus.

In total, approximately 610 healthy bone marrow donors made up the cohort. At the time of sampling, all cohort members were nominally healthy, though unrecorded immune exposures were likely present. The donor was CMV seropositive and belonged to the group of a few hundred seropositive cohort members. A peripheral blood sample was collected from each donor, and TCR beta sequencing was performed on peripheral blood mononuclear cells. The Qiagen DNeasy Blood Extraction Kit was used to extract genomic DNA from the blood cell samples. Remarks on this clone: Which antigen it targets is not known. No qualities accompany the bases; no much larger clone lies one base away.

The CDR3 runs 14 residues from the cysteine to the phenylalanine. Solely the CDR3 DNA is kept, with 42 bases framed from the first base. The germline V gene sets CDR1 to SNHLY and CDR2 to FYNNEI. Clipping removes 6 bases from V and 1 base from J, with 3 as the unmatched junction base count. The receptor library was made with the immunoSEQ multiplex PCR assay. For the multiplex PCR, a mixture combining 60 forward primers for TCR Vbeta segments and 13 reverse primers for TCR Jbeta segments was used. The CDR3 region of rearranged TCR beta genes was amplified from genomic DNA with a multiplex PCR assay. On the Illumina HiSeq System, the amplified TCR beta libraries were sequenced as 87-base-pair reads. In the original analysis: A later analysis tallied roughly 80 million unique TCR beta chains across the roughly 610 repertoires, and roughly 11 million of those chains were shared by two or more donors. Raw reads were error-corrected and collapsed into unique sequences by a nearest-neighbor algorithm in which closely related sequences were merged to remove PCR and sequencing errors. Alignment of CDR3 sequences to IMGT reference sequences was used to assign V, D and J gene segments. For a sequence to be retained, a match of at least six nucleotides was required to both a V gene segment and a J gene segment. Rearrangements were called productive when the CDR3 lacked stop codons and stayed in frame with V and J; all others were non-productive. CDR3 was defined by IMGT convention, running from the second conserved V-encoded cysteine to the conserved J-encoded phenylalanine. Sequences without an unambiguous match to a single V gene segment were excluded from the earlier analysis of 450 to 650 of the donors. In an earlier analysis of approximately 610 of the donors, V segments were called functional above 56.7% productive rearrangements and were called segregating when the between-donor standard deviation exceeded 5%. A statistical classification framework was developed to diagnose cytomegalovirus status using the catalog of TCR beta chain sequences. V and J gene assignment, in a later analysis, came from comparing TCR nucleotide sequences with IMGT/GENE-DB human TR gene sequences. In a later analysis, CDR3 sequences and most-parsimonious VDJ recombination scenarios were assigned using the TCRdist pipeline. In a later analysis, each TCR beta chain was defined by its CDR3 amino acid sequence together with its V-gene family, and reads lacking a unique V-gene family were excluded. To address suspected cross-contamination and a sequencing artifact, a later analysis removed a few hundred highly shared, low-generation-probability nucleotide sequences. In a later analysis, a clonal expansion index was calculated for each public chain from normalized within-repertoire ranks of inferred template counts. Generation probabilities in a later analysis came from a VDJ recombination model fitted to out-of-frame rearrangements, and those results were checked against IGoR. In a later analysis, TCR-TCR, TCR-HLA and TCR-CMV co-occurrence was scored with hypergeometric tests, and a repertoire-size bias correction was applied to TCR pairs. To estimate false discovery rates, a later analysis permuted the HLA or CMV assignments 20 times. In a later analysis, co-occurring TCRs were grouped using DBSCAN, with TCRdist sequence similarity added in when clustering inside HLA-allele-positive subsets. For co-occurrence clustering, repertoires with fewer than 30,000 or more than 120,000 public chains were excluded, along with five or six repertoires with anomalous nucleotide sharing. The table was pulled from immuneACCESS by TCRdb, which kept in-frame rearrangements only. Such tables lose some clones; where checked, under half of the loss comes from unresolved V genes, and the rest has no known cause. V, J and clone size are those of that table, while D and trimming were read from the DNA. The sample table lists 64,000 or so clones, roughly 67% of them with a count of one. About 7.4% of the sample lies in the top ten.

The research as a whole found: A cluster of highly shared sequence variants was judged likely to be a technical artifact of the sequencing pipeline. In a later analysis, most CMV-associated TCR beta chains were found to appear HLA-restricted, with HLA associations seemingly driven largely by CMV exposure. Presence/absence analyses assumed roughly uniform sequencing depth across donors, an assumption that may not hold. The study gave a list of 150 to 200 TCR beta chains associated with cytomegalovirus. Across donors, most TCR sequences were observed very rarely, whereas some public TCRs were present in many individuals. Some IMGT-functional V segments, including TRBV6-2 and TRBV6-3, could not be distinguished by the 87-base-pair reads and were therefore excluded. Cytomegalovirus status was reported to be diagnosed by the classifier with high specificity and sensitivity in both the original and validation cohorts. A further reported finding was that TCR beta sequences accurately predicted the HLA-A and HLA-B alleles for most subjects in the first cohort. In this cohort, only TCR beta chains were sequenced, and detectable features were limited by the absence of alpha or paired-chain data. A later analysis associated around 16,000 TCR beta sequences with specific HLA alleles at a false discovery rate of 0.05. Several of the top co-occurrence clusters appeared to be linked to parvovirus B19, influenza, CMV and Epstein-Barr virus, according to a later analysis. Correlated functional status among segregating V segments might be attributable to linkage disequilibrium, but an unknown experimental factor could not be ruled out. Three of the identified cytomegalovirus-associated TCR beta chains were confirmed in vitro to be specific for cytomegalovirus antigens. Compared with the roughly 710-donor mean, donors in an Asian-associated ancestry cluster had fewer N-insertions in productive TCRs, according to a later genetic analysis. The authors suggested that the approach could potentially be extended to other disease states and immunological phenotypes. In a later analysis, HLA-associated TCR beta chains were found to be more clonally expanded and to have lower generation probabilities than equally common non-associated chains. According to a later analysis, TCR association rates differed among HLA loci, with DRB1 alleles showing the most associated TCRs and HLA-C alleles showing the fewest. Because HLA typing was missing for some donors at each locus, association tests included only the typed subset. Because counts were too low, about 15 rarely observed V segments, including chromosome 9 orphons, were left out of the earlier analysis of a few hundred of the donors. Strong co-occurrence of HLA alleles, especially DR and DQ, made assigning TCR associations to individual alleles difficult. The only immune exposure information available for the cohort was CMV serostatus. V-gene and J-gene trimming of TCR beta chains was associated with a missense DCLRE1C variant in a later genetic analysis, and the association was replicated in an independent cohort. An earlier analysis of 587 of the donors showed that most TCR beta V segments appeared in productive rearrangements either about 87% or about 30% of the time, which broadly matched IMGT annotations.

The receptor comes from a middle-aged man in good health and CMV-seropositive. The chain uses TRBV2 and TRBJ1-1; 9 junctional bases match TRBD1. Specimen: PBMCs. The CDR3 protein is CASRPGQGNTEAFF. The base sequence is TGTGCCAGCAGACCGGGACAGGGGAACACTGAAGCTTTCTTT.